This T cell receptor (beta chain) was recorded in a study of blood T cells in healthy people across ages. The wider study: About one barcoded beta molecule was captured per two T cells (by template switching).

Overall study results and limits: With naive T cell percentage, TCR beta diversity showed a strong correlation. Age brought a roughly linear fall in TCR beta diversity measured per million T cells.

Donors were healthy Caucasian individuals from Russia aged roughly 6 to 95. Next came a second PCR, run for about 7 to 12 cycles, which used a sample-barcoded 5' primer along with a J-beta primer mix. TCRdb fed the 5' RACE reads into MiXCR, producing one record per CDR3 protein. The sample shows fewer than 2 million distinct CDR3 sequences, more than 35% of them seen only once. A remark on this clonotype: Its antigen is undetermined.

Trimming removed 6 bases at V and 8 bases at J, with 17 bases between. In germline, CDR1 is SNHLY, CDR2 FYNNEI. The CDR3 has 14 residues. The gene calls are TRBV2 and TRBJ1-5; no firm D call. The material sequenced was blood. The TCR was taken from a human donor in good health. The CDR3 region is CASSDGSLGEPQHF. The CDR3 bases are TGTGCCAGCAGCGACGGGTCTCTCGGGGAGCCCCAGCATTTT.